Listed below are T cell receptor beta chains from one sample, sequenced in a study of lymphopenia after photon versus proton radiotherapy. Data came from immunoSEQ multiplex PCR; TCRdb stores just in-frame clones and leaves some out. The sample shows around 30,000 clones, around 90% of them seen only once. Specimen: peripheral blood, collected from a patient treated with photon-based radiotherapy. The source is a woman in her forties or fifties with pancreatic cancer. The CDR3 runs from the conserved cysteine through the conserved F or W. Fields, in order: D gene, J gene, clone size, V gene, CDR3 DNA, CDR3 protein. The D gene is left open where the match is weak. A row's size may be missing; if present it is once, few, many or a size class.

TRBD1,TRBJ2-7,.,TRBV6-1,TGTGCCAGCAGTGAAGGGGGGGGACAGGGAATCTACGAGCAGTACTTC,CASSEGGGQGIYEQYF
.,TRBJ2-1,.,TRBV5-1,TGCGCCAGCAGCTTGGAGTACCATTTCAATGAGCAGTTCTTC,CASSLEYHFNEQFF
TRBD1,TRBJ1-2,.,TRBV25-1,TGTGCCAGCAGTGAGCCCGGGGACAGAGCTAACTATGGCTACACCTTC,CASSEPGDRANYGYTF
.,TRBJ2-7,once,TRBV6-1,TGTGCCAGCAGTGAAGCGCTTCAGAGGATCTACGAGCAGTACTTC,CASSEALQRIYEQYF
.,TRBJ1-6,.,TRBV6-5,TGTGCCAGCAGTGGACGGAACTTAAATTCACCCCTCCACTTT,CASSGRNLNSPLHF
TRBD1,TRBJ2-1,.,TRBV4-3,TGCGCCAGCAGCCAAGAGAGGGGTATACAGGGGTCCTACAATGAGCAGTTCTTC,CASSQERGIQGSYNEQFF
.,TRBJ1-1,.,TRBV9,TGTGCCAGCAGTAAACAGGGCTCGAACACTGAAGCTTTCTTT,CASSKQGSNTEAFF
.,TRBJ1-1,.,TRBV25-1,TGTGCCAGCAGCTCCGGAGCGGAGAGGACCCCCTTTGTCTTT,CASSSGAERTPFVF
.,TRBJ1-2,.,TRBV29-1,TGCAGCGTTGAAGGCCCCGGGATTAACTATGGCTACACCTTC,CSVEGPGINYGYTF
.,TRBJ1-2,.,TRBV4-1,TGCGCCAGCAGCCCCCCCCACCGAGGGGGTGGCTATGGCTACACCTTC,CASSPPHRGGGYGYTF
.,TRBJ2-1,.,TRBV10-3,TGTGCCATCAGTGGGACCGTCGAGCAGTTCTTC,CAISGTVEQFF
.,TRBJ2-7,.,TRBV7-9,TGTGCCAGCAGCTTAGAGGCGGCGCAGTACTTC,CASSLEAAQYF
TRBD2,TRBJ2-7,.,TRBV11-2,TGTGCCAGCAGCATTAGCGGGAGCAGGCGCGAGCAGTACTTC,CASSISGSRREQYF
.,TRBJ2-3,.,TRBV9,TGTGCCAGCAGCCCCCGGACAGATTTGGCAGATACGCAGTATTTT,CASSPRTDLADTQYF
.,TRBJ2-3,.,TRBV14,TGTGCCAGCAGCCAACTTCAAGATACGCAGTATTTT,CASSQLQDTQYF
TRBD2,TRBJ2-5,.,TRBV15,TGTGCCACCAGAGACCTCGGGGGGACTCAAGAGACCCAGTACTTC,CATRDLGGTQETQYF
.,TRBJ2-5,.,TRBV29-1,TGCAGCGTTGAATGGTCGAAGCAAGAGACCCAGTACTTC,CSVEWSKQETQYF
.,TRBJ2-7,.,TRBV6-6,TGTGCCAGCAGTTATCGTAGTGGAACCGACGAGCAGTACTTC,CASSYRSGTDEQYF
TRBD2,TRBJ2-1,.,TRBV6-1,TGTGCCAGCAAAAGCGGGATATACAATGAGCAGTTCTTC,CASKSGIYNEQFF